This TCR beta chain was sequenced during a study of T cell repertoires in cytomegalovirus infection. Study background: Matching HLA type and CMV infection were both indicated by public TCR beta signatures. Study-wide findings and caveats: The ex vivo response showed dominance by HLA-C-restricted CMV-specific TCR beta clonotypes. CMV carriers with the relevant HLA were identified by cumulative public TCR beta family frequency.

About this clonotype itself: What it binds is not known.

TCRdb recomputed calls from the reads with MiXCR, one row per CDR3 protein. Among under 800,000 distinct CDR3 sequences listed, approximately 25% were seen once. Trimming shortened V by 4 bases and J by 3 bases, and 12 bases separated the two germline ends. Germline CDR1 reads SEHNR; CDR2 reads FQNEAQ (reference sequence). This CDR3 is 15 amino acids long. This sequence was found in a human donor in good health (CMV status not recorded). Some clones in this sample may be carry-over from other donors' samples. The specimen was CD8+ T cells from PBMCs. The chain combines TRBV7-9 with TRBJ2-2; D unresolved. The CDR3 region has the DNA TGTGCCAGCAGCTCCCGGACGGTGTACACCGGGGAGCTGTTTTTT. Translated: CASSSRTVYTGELFF. Looking up the rest from reference TRBV7-9 and TRBJ2-2 gives the full variable domain: DTGVSQNPRHKITKRGQNVTFRCDPISEHNRLYWYRQTLGQGPEFLTYFQNEAQLEKSRLLSDRFSAERPKGSFSTLEIQRTEQGDSAMYLCASSSRTVYTGELFFGEGSRLTVL.